What follows are 3 T cell receptor beta chains derived from one specimen sequenced in a study of cytomegalovirus exposure and HLA in healthy donors (dated by TCRdb to about 2017). The receptor library was made with the immunoSEQ multiplex PCR assay. For the multiplex PCR, a mixture combining 60 forward primers for TCR Vbeta segments and 13 reverse primers for TCR Jbeta segments was used. TCRdb took over this immuneACCESS table, retaining in-frame rearrangements with V and J assigned. Such tables are incomplete; in checked studies, under half of the missing clones stem from an unresolved V gene, and the remainder is unexplained. The sample yields 110,000 to 150,000 clones; almost 80% were counted once. The ten largest clones capture less than 2% of the sample. Sequenced: PBMCs. These receptors were taken from a woman aged 25-40 years in good health and CMV-seronegative.

The CDR3 spells CASSFGQQYNEQFF. CDR3 DNA: TGCGCCAGCAGCTTCGGACAGCAATACAATGAGCAGTTCTTC. The J gene is TRBJ2-1, the V gene TRBV5-1; TRBD1 might be the D (6 bases). V lost 2 bases and J 4 bases, leaving 10 bases between the germline ends. Germline V gene data show CDR1 as SGHRS and CDR2 as YFSETQ. The CDR3 covers 14 residues.

This clone was seen only once. The chain employs TRBV6-6 and TRBJ1-5, with unresolved D. Germline CDR1 is MNHNY and CDR2 is SVGAGI (reference sequence). The CDR3 consists of 15 residues. V lost 2 bases and J 6 bases, leaving 14 bases between the germline ends. For the CDR3, the DNA is TGTGCCAGCAGTTACAGGAGCGGGGAAGGTCAGCCCCAGCATTTT. Protein sequence: CASSYRSGEGQPQHF.

Remarks on this clone: At one end the junction does not follow the germline gene, possibly because of a read error. The chain joins TRBV7-7 to TRBJ2-5, with D possibly being TRBD2 (7 bases). CDR1 is SSHAT and CDR2 is FNYEAQ in the germline V gene (reference sequence). The CDR3 runs 13 residues. The CDR3 bases are TGTGCTAGCAGCCGCGGGGGCCCAGGAACCCAGTACTTC. Its protein product is CASSRGGPGTQYF.